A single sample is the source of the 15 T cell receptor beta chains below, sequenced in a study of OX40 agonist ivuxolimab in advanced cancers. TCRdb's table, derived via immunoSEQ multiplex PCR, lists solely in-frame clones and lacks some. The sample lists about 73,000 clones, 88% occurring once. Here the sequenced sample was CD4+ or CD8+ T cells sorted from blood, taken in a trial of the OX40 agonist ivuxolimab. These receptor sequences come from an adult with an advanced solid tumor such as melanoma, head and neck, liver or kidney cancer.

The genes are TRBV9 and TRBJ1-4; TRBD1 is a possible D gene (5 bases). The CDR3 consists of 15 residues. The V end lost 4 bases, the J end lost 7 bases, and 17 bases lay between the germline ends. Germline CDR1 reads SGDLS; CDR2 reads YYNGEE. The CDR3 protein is CASSISGATGEKLFF. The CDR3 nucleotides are TGTGCCAGCAGCATCTCTGGGGCGACCGGTGAAAAACTGTTTTTT.

This CDR3 reads CASSSSLTGWGGETQYF. The CDR3 DNA follows: TGTGCCAGCAGCTCCAGTCTGACGGGATGGGGCGGAGAGACCCAGTACTTC. The chain links TRBV7-2 to TRBJ2-5; D tentatively fits TRBD1 or TRBD2 (5 bases each). Per the germline V gene, CDR1 is SGHTA and CDR2 is FQGNSA. The CDR3 has 17 residues. Trimming shortened V by 4 bases and J by 4 bases, and 22 bases separated the two germline ends.

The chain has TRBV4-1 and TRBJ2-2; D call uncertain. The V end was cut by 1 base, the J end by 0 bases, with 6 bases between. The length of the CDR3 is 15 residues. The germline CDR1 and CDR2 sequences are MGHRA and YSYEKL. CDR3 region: CASSQGYSNTGELFF. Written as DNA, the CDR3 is TGCGCCAGCAGCCAAGGGTATTCGAACACCGGGGAGCTGTTTTTT.

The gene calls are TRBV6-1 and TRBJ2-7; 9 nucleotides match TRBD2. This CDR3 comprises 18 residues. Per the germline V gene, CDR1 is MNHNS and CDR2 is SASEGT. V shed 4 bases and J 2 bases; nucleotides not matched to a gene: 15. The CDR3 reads CASSALRLAEKPAYEQYF. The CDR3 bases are TGTGCCAGCAGTGCTCTACGACTAGCGGAGAAACCAGCCTACGAGCAGTACTTC.

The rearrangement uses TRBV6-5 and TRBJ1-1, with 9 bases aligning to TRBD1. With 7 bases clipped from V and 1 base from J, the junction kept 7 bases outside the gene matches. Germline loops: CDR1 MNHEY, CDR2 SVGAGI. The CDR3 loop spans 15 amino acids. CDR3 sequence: CASKAPGQGNTEAFF. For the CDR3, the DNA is TGTGCCAGCAAAGCACCGGGACAGGGGAACACTGAAGCTTTCTTT.

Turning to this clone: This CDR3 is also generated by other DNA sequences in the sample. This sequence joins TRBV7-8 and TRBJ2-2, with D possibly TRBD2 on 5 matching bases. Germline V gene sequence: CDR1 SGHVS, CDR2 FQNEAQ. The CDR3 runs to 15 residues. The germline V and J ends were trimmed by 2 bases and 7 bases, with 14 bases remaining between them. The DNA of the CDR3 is TGTGCCAGCAGCTTACGCGAGGGTCGGGGCGGGGAGCTGTTTTTT. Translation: CASSLREGRGGELFF.

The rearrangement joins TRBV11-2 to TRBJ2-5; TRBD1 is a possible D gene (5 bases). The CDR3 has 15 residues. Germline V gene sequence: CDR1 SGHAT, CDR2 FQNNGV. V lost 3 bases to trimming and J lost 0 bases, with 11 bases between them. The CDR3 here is CASSFDSHYQETQYF. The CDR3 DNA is TGTGCCAGCAGCTTCGACAGTCACTACCAAGAGACCCAGTACTTC.

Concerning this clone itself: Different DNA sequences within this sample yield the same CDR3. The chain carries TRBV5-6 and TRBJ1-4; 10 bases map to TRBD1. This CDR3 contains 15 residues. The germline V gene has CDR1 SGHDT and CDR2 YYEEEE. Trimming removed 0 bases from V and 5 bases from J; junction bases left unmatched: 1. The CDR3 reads CASSLETGGNEKLFF. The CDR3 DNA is TGTGCCAGCAGCTTGGAGACAGGGGGCAATGAAAAACTGTTTTTT.

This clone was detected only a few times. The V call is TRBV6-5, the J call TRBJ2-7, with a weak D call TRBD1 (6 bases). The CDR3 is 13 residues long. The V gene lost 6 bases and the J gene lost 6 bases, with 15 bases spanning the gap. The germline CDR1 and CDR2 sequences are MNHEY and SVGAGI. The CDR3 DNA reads TGTGCCAGCAGGAAACAGGGTACGGGCGAGCAGTACTTC. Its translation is CASRKQGTGEQYF.

Written as DNA, the CDR3 is TGTGCCAGCAGCTGGGAGGTACAAGAGACCCAGTACTTC. This sequence encodes CASSWEVQETQYF. This chain connects TRBV5-4 to TRBJ2-5, with D possibly matching TRBD2 (6 bases). There are 13 residues in the CDR3. CDR1 SGHNT and CDR2 YYREEE come from the germline V gene (reference sequence). Trimming removed 3 bases from V and 2 bases from J, with 8 bases in between. Complete variable domain (other parts from reference TRBV5-4 and TRBJ2-5): ETGVTQSPTHLIKTRGQQVTLRCSSQSGHNTVSWYQQALGQGPQFIFQYYREEENGRGNFPPRFSGLQFPNYSSELNVNALELDDSALYLCASSWEVQETQYFGPGTRLLVL.

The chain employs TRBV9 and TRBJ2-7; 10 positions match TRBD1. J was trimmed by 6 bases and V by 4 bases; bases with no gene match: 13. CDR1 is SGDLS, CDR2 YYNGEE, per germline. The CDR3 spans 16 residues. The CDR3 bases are TGTGCCAGCAGCCCAGGGGGACAGGGGACGGTAAGCGAGCAGTACTTC. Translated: CASSPGGQGTVSEQYF.

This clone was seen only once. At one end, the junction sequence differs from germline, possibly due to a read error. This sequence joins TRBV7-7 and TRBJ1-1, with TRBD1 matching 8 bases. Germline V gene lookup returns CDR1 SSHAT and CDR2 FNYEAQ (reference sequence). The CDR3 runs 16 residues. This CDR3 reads CASRGAGGLVNTEAFF. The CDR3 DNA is TGTGCTAGCAGAGGGGCAGGGGGCTTAGTGAACACTGAAGCTTTCTTT.

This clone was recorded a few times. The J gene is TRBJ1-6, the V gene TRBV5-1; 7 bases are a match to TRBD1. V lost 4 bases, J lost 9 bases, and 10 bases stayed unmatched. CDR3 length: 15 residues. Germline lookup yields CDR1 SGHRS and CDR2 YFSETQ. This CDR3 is CASSQEGARSSPLHF. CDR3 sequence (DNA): TGCGCCAGCAGCCAGGAGGGGGCGAGGTCTTCACCCCTCCACTTT.

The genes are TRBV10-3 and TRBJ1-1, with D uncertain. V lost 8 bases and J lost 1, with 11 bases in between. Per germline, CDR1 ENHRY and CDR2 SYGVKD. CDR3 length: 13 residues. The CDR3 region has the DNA TGTGCCATCGCGCGGAAGCAGAACACTGAAGCTTTCTTT. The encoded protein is CAIARKQNTEAFF.

The CDR3 bases are TGTGCCAGTAGTTCTTGGGGTGACACTGAAGCTTTCTTT. It encodes CASSSWGDTEAFF. The chain carries TRBV19 and TRBJ1-1; no firm D call. The CDR3 length is 13 residues. The germline V and J ends were trimmed by 5 bases and 3 bases, with 10 bases remaining between them. Germline loops: CDR1 LNHDA, CDR2 SQIVND (reference sequence).